This T cell receptor beta chain comes out of a study of T-cell reconstitution after alpha-beta-depleted transplantation in children. Unique molecular identifiers were used in preparing the TCRbeta library. One entry per CDR3 protein, called by TCRdb with MiXCR from the PCR reads. The data hold about 400,000 distinct CDR3 sequences, with about a fifth observed a single time. Germline CDR1 reads LGHDT; CDR2 reads YNNKEL (reference sequence). This CDR3 spans 13 amino acids. Trimming cost V 11 bases and J 3 bases; bases outside gene matches: 5. The receptor was isolated from a human donor who donated a stem cell graft to a child with acute myeloid leukemia. Sequenced material: PBMCs from the stem cell graft donor, taken from the stem cell graft. The chain couples TRBV3-1 to TRBJ2-2; TRBD1 aligns across 8 bases. The CDR3 nucleotides read TGTGCCGCTAGGACAGGGCACACCGGGGAGCTGTTTTTT. Encoded protein: CAARTGHTGELFF.